A selection of T cell receptor beta chains follows, all from one sample in a study of cytomegalovirus exposure and HLA in healthy donors. The protocol was immunoSEQ multiplex PCR, while the TCRdb copy is restricted to in-frame clones and leaves out a portion. The sample has around 110,000 clones, around 81% seen once; the top ten hold about 3.9%. Sequencing was done on a sample of PBMCs. All receptors derive from a woman aged 25 to 39 in good health and CMV-seronegative. CDR3s include the opening cysteine and the closing phenylalanine or tryptophan. The order of the fields is clone size, J gene, D gene, V gene, CDR3 DNA, CDR3 protein. D genes are given only for firm matches. Expanded clones get a size class; other rows say once, few or many, or leave the size out.

once | TRBJ2-2 | TRBD2 | TRBV7-9 | TGTGCCAGCAGCTACGACGGACTAGCGGGAGCCGGGGAGCTGTTTTTT | CASSYDGLAGAGELFF
- | TRBJ2-3 | - | TRBV28 | TGTGCCAGCAGATACCAAGAGGATACGCAGTATTTT | CASRYQEDTQYF
- | TRBJ2-1 | - | TRBV5-8 | TGTGCCAGCAGCCTACCGGGACTCTCGGCTTACAATGAGCAGTTCTTC | CASSLPGLSAYNEQFF
- | TRBJ2-1 | - | TRBV30 | TGTGCCTGGAGTGTTGGGCTCTACAATGAGCAGTTCTTC | CAWSVGLYNEQFF
- | TRBJ1-2 | - | TRBV6-1 | TGTGCCAGCAGTGAAGGACACCGTGGCTACACCTTC | CASSEGHRGYTF
- | TRBJ2-7 | - | TRBV28 | TGTGCCAGCAGTTTAAGAGGTACAGGCAGGGACGAGCAGTACTTC | CASSLRGTGRDEQYF
- | TRBJ2-4 | TRBD2 | TRBV7-2 | TGTGCCAGCAGCTTTAGCGGGCTAGCGGGAGTCGGTAACATTCAGTACTTC | CASSFSGLAGVGNIQYF
- | TRBJ2-7 | - | TRBV20-1 | TGCAGTGCTAGGGACTACTACGAGCAGTACTTC | CSARDYYEQYF
- | TRBJ2-3 | TRBD2 | TRBV7-2 | TGTGCCAGCAGCTTAGGGAGACTAGCGGGATCGGATACGCAGTATTTT | CASSLGRLAGSDTQYF
- | TRBJ2-5 | TRBD2 | TRBV7-2 | TGTGCCAGCAGCTTAGATGTAGCGGGGGGCCCAGGGACCCAGTACTTC | CASSLDVAGGPGTQYF
- | TRBJ2-2 | - | TRBV7-3 | TGTGCCAGCAGCCGTGGGGGGTTCCGGGAGCTGTTTTTT | CASSRGGFRELFF
- | TRBJ2-1 | - | TRBV21-1 | TGTGCCAGCAGCCCCCTCAGTCTGGTCAATGAGCAGTTCTTC | CASSPLSLVNEQFF
few | TRBJ2-7 | - | TRBV11-2 | TGTGCCAGCAGCCCCCAGTTGTACGAGCAGTACTTC | CASSPQLYEQYF
- | TRBJ1-1 | - | TRBV19 | TGTGCCAGTAGTGCAACAGGGAGCACTGAAGCTTTCTTT | CASSATGSTEAFF